The 31 T cell receptor beta chains given below trace back to one sample, sequenced in a study of control samples from healthy donors and cancer patients. Profiling relied on immunoSEQ multiplex PCR, and the TCRdb table lists in-frame clones only, not all of them. Of 350,000 to 450,000 clones listed, 75% to 95% are singletons. The sample consisted of PBMCs. All receptors derive from a man in his forties or fifties with head and neck cancer.

Comment on this clone: Other DNA sequences from this sample encode an identical CDR3 as well. This chain connects TRBV27 to TRBJ2-7, with D perhaps TRBD1 or TRBD2 (5 bases each). Germline V lookup: CDR1 MNHEY, CDR2 SMNVEV (reference sequence). CDR3 length: 14 amino acids. The ends were cut back, 3 bases at V and 0 bases at J, with 9 bases in the middle. CDR3 nucleotides: TGTGCCAGCAGTTTTGGGACCGGCTCCTACGAGCAGTACTTC. Translation: CASSFGTGSYEQYF.

This clone has more than one count but fewer than ten. V is TRBV11-2 and J is TRBJ1-1; possible D gene TRBD1, 5 bases. This CDR3 has 17 amino acids. The V and J ends lost 1 base and 0 bases respectively, with 15 bases between them. Germline CDR1 and CDR2: SGHAT and FQNNGV. The CDR3 DNA sequence: TGTGCCAGCAGCTTAGGGGTCTATGGGGCGGTGAACACTGAAGCTTTCTTT. Protein sequence: CASSLGVYGAVNTEAFF.

The chain combines TRBV7-3 with TRBJ2-5; TRBD2 might be the D (5 bases). Trimming took off 4 bases at V and 4 bases at J, with 22 bases between the two ends. CDR1 is SGHTA, CDR2 FQGTGA, per germline. The CDR3 runs to 17 residues. The CDR3 region has the DNA TGTGCCAGCAGCTCCCGACGCCCGGAGGATGTTGGAGAGACCCAGTACTTC. It translates to CASSSRRPEDVGETQYF.

This sequence joins TRBV6-5 and TRBJ2-3; no clear D gene. V was clipped by 5 bases and J by 4 bases, with 16 bases between them. CDR3 length equals 15 residues. Germline V gives CDR1 MNHEY, CDR2 SVGAGI. The CDR3 sequence is CASSPLETGADTQYF. DNA of the CDR3: TGTGCCAGCAGTCCACTTGAGACTGGAGCAGATACGCAGTATTTT.

The J gene is TRBJ1-3, the V gene TRBV6-5, with no clear D. V was cut by 7 bases and J by 2 bases, with 12 bases left in between. The CDR3 runs to 14 residues. The germline gives CDR1 MNHEY, CDR2 SVGAGI. DNA for the CDR3: TGTGCCAGCACCGAAACACTCACTGGAAACACCATATATTTT. Amino acid sequence: CASTETLTGNTIYF.

The chain combines TRBV2 with TRBJ2-5; TRBD1 matches at 11 bases. V shed 3 bases and J 7 bases; nucleotides not matched to a gene: 4. The CDR3 has 14 amino acids. Germline values: CDR1 SNHLY, CDR2 FYNNEI. For the CDR3, the DNA is TGTGCCAGCAGTGAGGACAGGGGGCGCGGGACCCAGTACTTC. Translating it yields CASSEDRGRGTQYF.

A remark on this clone: The same CDR3 can be traced to other DNA sequences in this sample. This chain connects TRBV29-1 to TRBJ1-2; tentative D call: TRBD1 (6 bases). V was trimmed by 2 bases and J by 5 bases, leaving 15 bases between them. Germline CDR1 is SQVTM and CDR2 is ANQGSEA. The CDR3 has 14 amino acids. The CDR3: CSVESRGAGYGYTF. CDR3 nucleotide sequence: TGCAGCGTTGAAAGTCGGGGGGCAGGGTATGGCTACACCTTC.

The rearrangement uses TRBV14 and TRBJ1-4, with D possibly TRBD1 on 5 matching bases. V lost 4 bases and J lost 2, with 11 bases in between. CDR3 size: 15 residues. CDR1 SGHDN and CDR2 FVKESK come from the germline V gene. CDR3 in amino acids: CASSPTGTTNEKLFF. In DNA, the CDR3 is TGTGCCAGCAGCCCAACAGGAACTACTAATGAAAAACTGTTTTTT. Looking up the rest from reference TRBV14 and TRBJ1-4 gives the full variable domain: EAGVTQFPSHSVIEKGQTVTLRCDPISGHDNLYWYRRVMGKEIKFLLHFVKESKQDESGMPNNRFLAERTGGTYSTLKVQPAELEDSGVYFCASSPTGTTNEKLFFGSGTQLSVL.

This clone was detected once. The chain has TRBV6-2 or TRBV6-3 and TRBJ1-6, with D possibly being TRBD1 (6 bases). Germline V gene sequence: CDR1 MNHEY, CDR2 SVGEGT. V dropped 6 bases and J dropped 0 bases, with 15 bases sitting between them. CDR3 length: 17 amino acids. CDR3 in DNA: TGTGCCAGCAGCTGGGACACCGAGGTCTCCTATAATTCACCCCTCCACTTT. This sequence encodes CASSWDTEVSYNSPLHF.

This clone was detected only once. V and J are TRBV14 and TRBJ2-3; 7 bases fit TRBD2. The CDR3 consists of 16 residues. CDR1 is SGHDN, CDR2 FVKESK, per germline. V shed 1 base, J shed 2 bases, and the junction held 6 bases outside the gene matches. The CDR3 nucleotides are TGTGCCAGCAGCCAAGGAACCGGGACTATCACAGATACGCAGTATTTT. This codes for CASSQGTGTITDTQYF.

The V call is TRBV5-1, the J call TRBJ2-1; weak D call: TRBD2 (7 bases). V was trimmed by 3 bases and J by 0 bases, leaving 16 bases between them. The CDR3 runs to 17 residues. CDR1 and CDR2 (germline): SGHRS, YFSETQ. CDR3 sequence (DNA): TGCGCCAGCAGCTCCTATGGCGGGGGCCGCTCCTACAATGAGCAGTTCTTC. It translates to CASSSYGGGRSYNEQFF.

The V gene is TRBV5-1, the J gene TRBJ2-2; no definite D call. Trimming stripped 0 bases from V and 1 base from J, with 7 bases between. The length of the CDR3 is 15 residues. Germline CDR1 reads SGHRS; CDR2 reads YFSETQ. The CDR3 bases are TGCGCCAGCAGCTTGGGCAGCCAGAACACCGGGGAGCTGTTTTTT. Its translation: CASSLGSQNTGELFF.

V usage is TRBV19 and J usage is TRBJ1-2; D is unresolved. Trimming removed 5 bases at V and 5 bases at J, with 9 bases between. The V gene's germline CDR1 is LNHDA and CDR2 SQIVND (reference sequence). The CDR3 spans 12 residues. CDR3 sequence (DNA): TGTGCCAGTAGTGCATCGTTGTATGGCTACACCTTC. It codes for CASSASLYGYTF.

The count of this clone is one. This chain links TRBV20-1 with TRBJ1-1; D gene ambiguous. Germline V gene lookup returns CDR1 DFQATT and CDR2 SNEGSKA (reference sequence). The CDR3 is 12 residues long. Deletions cut 3 bases from V and 4 bases from J, with 9 bases between. This chain's CDR3 is CSASGTVTEAFF. Here the CDR3 DNA reads TGCAGTGCTAGTGGCACTGTCACTGAAGCTTTCTTT.

This chain links TRBV10-3 with TRBJ2-7; either TRBD1 or TRBD2 may supply D (5 bases each). The germline CDR1 and CDR2 sequences are ENHRY and SYGVKD. The CDR3 has 11 amino acids. V was clipped by 8 bases and J by 2 bases, with 7 bases between them. The CDR3: CAIRDAYEQYF. The CDR3 bases are TGTGCCATCCGGGACGCCTACGAGCAGTACTTC.

The rearrangement uses TRBV28 and TRBJ1-5; perhaps TRBD1 as D (5 bases). Germline lookup yields CDR1 MDHEN and CDR2 SYDVKM. The CDR3 runs 14 residues. Deletions cut 6 bases from V and 4 bases from J, with 13 bases between. The CDR3 DNA follows: TGTGCCAGCAGCCCTGGCGGGGGTAATCAGCCCCAGCATTTT. It yields the protein CASSPGGGNQPQHF.

This clone is a singleton in its sample. Other nucleotide sequences in the sample specify the same CDR3. J is TRBJ2-7 and V is TRBV4-1, with 11 bases fitting TRBD1. In germline, CDR1 is MGHRA, CDR2 YSYEKL. This CDR3 has 16 amino acids. With 0 bases clipped from V and 4 bases from J, the junction kept 5 bases outside the gene matches. This chain's CDR3 is CASSQDIGQGAYEQYF. The CDR3 DNA reads TGCGCCAGCAGCCAAGATATTGGACAGGGGGCGTACGAGCAGTACTTC.

V is TRBV4-1 and J is TRBJ2-1; 14 nucleotides align to TRBD2. The CDR3 spans 15 residues. Per germline, CDR1 MGHRA and CDR2 YSYEKL. V trimming: 5 bases; J trimming: 4 bases; junction bases outside the gene matches: 1. The CDR3 is CASSRTSGGYNEQFF. CDR3 sequence (DNA): TGCGCCAGCAGCAGGACTAGCGGGGGGTACAATGAGCAGTTCTTC.

The genes are TRBV24-1 and TRBJ2-1, with D possibly matching TRBD1 (6 bases). With 3 bases removed from V and 0 bases from J, the gap between germline ends came to 23 bases. Germline V gene data show CDR1 as KGHDR and CDR2 as SFDVKD. This CDR3 contains 20 residues. The CDR3 is CATSDPRAGVGGVSYNEQFF. CDR3 sequence (DNA): TGTGCCACCAGTGATCCACGAGCCGGAGTAGGGGGAGTCTCCTACAATGAGCAGTTCTTC.

The CDR3 bases are TGCGCCAGCAGCTCCCCGAGCTCCTACGAGCAGTACTTC. Translating gives CASSSPSSYEQYF. The chain carries TRBV5-1 and TRBJ2-7; no clear D gene. Trimming stripped 3 bases from V and 0 bases from J, with 7 bases between. Looked up from germline, CDR1 is SGHRS and CDR2 is YFSETQ. The CDR3 is 13 residues long.

J is TRBJ2-3 and V is TRBV9; 7 nucleotides agree with TRBD1. Germline lookup yields CDR1 SGDLS and CDR2 YYNGEE. The ends lost 3 bases at V and 5 bases at J; junction bases unmatched: 6. CDR3 length: 14 amino acids. CDR3 DNA: TGTGCCAGCAGCGCGGGACAGACACGAGATACGCAGTATTTT. Its protein is CASSAGQTRDTQYF.

The CDR3 DNA sequence: TGTGCCAGCAGCCCCCAGGGGAGGGGCCCTCTCGACGAGCAGTACTTC. Translation gives CASSPQGRGPLDEQYF. V and J are TRBV9 and TRBJ2-7; D may be TRBD2 (7 bases). The CDR3 extends over 16 amino acids. Looked up from germline, CDR1 is SGDLS and CDR2 is YYNGEE. The V end lost 4 bases, the J end lost 5 bases, and 22 bases lay between the germline ends.

The J gene is TRBJ2-5, the V gene TRBV11-2, with a tentative D call TRBD1 (5 bases). The germline V gene encodes CDR1 SGHAT and CDR2 FQNNGV. The CDR3 is 16 amino acids. Trimming left V 2 bases short and J 4 bases short, with 17 bases between. The DNA for the CDR3 is TGTGCCAGCAGCTTAAAATCAGGGTGGGGTGTAGAGACCCAGTACTTC. This gives the protein CASSLKSGWGVETQYF.

The V gene is TRBV28, the J gene TRBJ2-5; 9 bases align to TRBD1. The germline V gene encodes CDR1 MDHEN and CDR2 SYDVKM. This CDR3 is built from 14 residues. V lost 4 bases to trimming and J lost 1 base; unmatched junction nucleotides: 1. This CDR3 is CASSSDRGQETQYF. CDR3 sequence (DNA): TGTGCCAGCAGTTCGGACAGGGGCCAAGAGACCCAGTACTTC.

The CDR3 coding sequence is TGTGCCTGGAGTGTAGCCCCCCTCTCGGATACGCAGTATTTT. Translating gives CAWSVAPLSDTQYF. The chain uses TRBV30 and TRBJ2-3, with D unclear. The CDR3 loop spans 14 amino acids. V lost 0 bases, J lost 6 bases, and 13 bases lay in between. Germline V gene data show CDR1 as GTSNPN and CDR2 as SVGIG (reference sequence).

The chain is built from TRBV3-1 (or the pseudogene TRBV3-2) and TRBJ2-5, with D hard to call. This CDR3 is 13 amino acids long. Trimming removed 0 bases at V and 5 bases at J, with 7 bases between. The V gene's germline CDR1 is LGHDT and CDR2 YNNKEL (reference sequence). The CDR3 region is CASSQDLWETQYF. The CDR3 DNA reads TGTGCCAGCAGCCAAGACTTGTGGGAGACCCAGTACTTC.

The chain has TRBV6-5 and TRBJ2-3; 7 bases line up with TRBD2. The ends lost 8 bases at V and 0 bases at J; junction bases unmatched: 8. The CDR3 is 15 amino acids. Germline lookup yields CDR1 MNHEY and CDR2 SVGAGI. The CDR3 DNA reads TGTGCCAGCGCCCAGATTAGCGGGAGCACAGATACGCAGTATTTT. Residues: CASAQISGSTDTQYF.

This chain joins TRBV7-9 and TRBJ1-4; D remains unclear. The CDR3 loop spans 17 amino acids. Trimming pared 4 bases from V and 0 bases from J, leaving 15 bases between. CDR1 and CDR2 from the germline V gene are SEHNR and FQNEAQ (reference sequence). The CDR3 DNA sequence: TGTGCCAGCAGCTCGCGGCCCCCAGGTGCAACTAATGAAAAACTGTTTTTT. Translating gives CASSSRPPGATNEKLFF. Full variable domain (outside the CDR3, taken from reference TRBV7-9 and TRBJ1-4): DTGVSQNPRHKITKRGQNVTFRCDPISEHNRLYWYRQTLGQGPEFLTYFQNEAQLEKSRLLSDRFSAERPKGSFSTLEIQRTEQGDSAMYLCASSSRPPGATNEKLFFGSGTQLSVL.

V usage is TRBV20-1 and J usage is TRBJ1-5; D is uncertain. The CDR3 contains 13 residues. The V and J ends lost 3 bases and 2 bases respectively, with 8 bases between them. Germline V CDR1 and CDR2: DFQATT, SNEGSKA (reference sequence). The CDR3 sequence: CSASFWGNQPQHF. For the CDR3, the DNA is TGCAGTGCTAGTTTTTGGGGCAATCAGCCCCAGCATTTT.

The chain couples TRBV5-1 to TRBJ2-3; TRBD1 is a possible D gene (5 bases). The CDR3 runs 15 residues. V was clipped by 0 bases and J by 1 base, with 9 bases between them. Germline CDR1 and CDR2: SGHRS and YFSETQ. The CDR3 nucleotides read TGCGCCAGCAGCTTGGATGCAGGGCGCACAGATACGCAGTATTTT. Residues: CASSLDAGRTDTQYF.

The CDR3 sequence: CASQDSGQEKLFF. Here the CDR3 DNA reads TGCGCCAGCCAGGACAGTGGTCAGGAAAAACTGTTTTTT. V gene TRBV4-1 combines with J gene TRBJ1-4; D possibly corresponds to TRBD1 (6 bases). Per germline, CDR1 MGHRA and CDR2 YSYEKL. V lost 8 bases and J 8 bases, leaving 15 bases between the germline ends. The CDR3 is 13 residues long.